These 29 T cell receptor beta chains came from one sample sequenced in a study of identical twins. TCRdb reprocessed the 5' RACE reads via MiXCR and lists one record per CDR3 protein. The table has under 1 million distinct CDR3 sequences, roughly an eighth seen once. These same records also appear under a second study, on yellow fever vaccine responses in identical twins.

Input material: PBMCs. These receptors were collected from a woman aged 18-35 years in good health.

This clonotype has at least ten counts. The J gene is TRBJ2-1, the V gene TRBV29-1; 14 positions agree with TRBD2. The CDR3 runs to 14 residues. CDR1 SQVTM and CDR2 ANQGSEA come from the germline V gene. After removal of 7 bases from V and 16 bases from J, the junction contained 15 bases not matched to a gene. The CDR3 DNA sequence: TGCAGCGCCCGGCCCCTGACTAGCGGGGGGGCCAGTTTCTTC. It translates to CSARPLTSGGASFF.

The chain has TRBV5-1 and TRBJ2-1, with 10 bases identical to TRBD2. The germline gives CDR1 SGHRS, CDR2 YFSETQ. V dropped 4 bases and J dropped 4; count of bases not matched to a gene: 5. The CDR3 has 15 amino acids. CDR3 sequence (DNA): TGCGCCAGCAGCGGGGGGACTAGCGCATACAATGAGCAGTTCTTC. This gives the protein CASSGGTSAYNEQFF.

The chain links TRBV27 to TRBJ1-4; 10 bases are a match to TRBD1. With 5 bases clipped from V and 8 bases from J, the junction kept 8 bases outside the gene matches. The CDR3 is 15 residues long. The germline gives CDR1 MNHEY, CDR2 SMNVEV (reference sequence). The CDR3 DNA reads TGTGCCAGCAGTCCCCGGACAGGGGGGTACGAAAAACTGTTTTTT. It translates to CASSPRTGGYEKLFF.

This clonotype has just a few counts. The chain uses TRBV14 and TRBJ2-7; 7 bases align to TRBD1. The CDR3 loop spans 14 amino acids. V lost 1 base and J lost 4; bases outside the gene matches: 4. Germline V lookup: CDR1 SGHDN, CDR2 FVKESK. The CDR3 loop reads CASSQADRPYEQYF. CDR3 in DNA: TGTGCCAGCAGCCAAGCGGACAGGCCGTACGAGCAGTACTTC. Supplemented by reference TRBV14 and TRBJ2-7, the full variable domain reads EAGVTQFPSHSVIEKGQTVTLRCDPISGHDNLYWYRRVMGKEIKFLLHFVKESKQDESGMPNNRFLAERTGGTYSTLKVQPAELEDSGVYFCASSQADRPYEQYFGPGTRLTVT.

This clonotype was seen ten or more times. This sequence joins TRBV15 and TRBJ1-4, with no clear D. V lost 0 bases to trimming and J lost 5 bases, with 13 bases between them. The CDR3 totals 16 residues. CDR1 and CDR2 (germline): LNHNV, YYDKDF (reference sequence). CDR3 nucleotides: TGTGCCACCAGCAGAGACCTAACAGTACCAAATGAAAAACTGTTTTTT. Translated, it gives CATSRDLTVPNEKLFF.

The rearrangement uses TRBV29-1 and TRBJ2-7; TRBD1 agrees at 9 bases. CDR1 is SQVTM, CDR2 ANQGSEA, per germline. V lost 4 bases, J lost 0 bases, and 4 bases stayed unmatched. This CDR3 contains 14 residues. As DNA, the CDR3 is TGCAGCGTTGTCGGGACAGGGAGCTCCTACGAGCAGTACTTC. This codes for CSVVGTGSSYEQYF.

This clonotype has only a few counts. The rearrangement joins TRBV12-3 or TRBV12-4 to TRBJ1-2, with D possibly TRBD1 on 5 matching bases. Deletions cut 8 bases from V and 3 bases from J, with 16 bases between. The CDR3 extends over 14 amino acids. The CDR3 coding sequence is TGTGCCAGCTCCCGGGGCAGTCAGGACTATGGCTACACCTTC. This sequence encodes CASSRGSQDYGYTF.

The DNA of the CDR3 is TGTGCCAGCAGCCCGGACAGGGCCCTTTTCACCCAGTACTTC. This gives the protein CASSPDRALFTQYF. The V and J genes are TRBV11-2 and TRBJ2-5; 8 bases agree with TRBD1. CDR1 is SGHAT, CDR2 FQNNGV, per germline. The CDR3 covers 14 residues. After removal of 5 bases from V and 8 bases from J, the junction contained 10 bases not matched to a gene. Together with reference TRBV11-2 and TRBJ2-5, the CDR3 gives the full variable domain: EAGVAQSPRYKIIEKRQSVAFWCNPISGHATLYWYQQILGQGPKLLIQFQNNGVVDDSQLPKDRFSAERLKGVDSTLKIQPAKLEDSAVYLCASSPDRALFTQYFGPGTRLLVL.

This clonotype was recorded a few times. The rearrangement joins TRBV29-1 to TRBJ2-5; no clear D gene. V lost 4 bases and J 5 bases, leaving 14 bases between the germline ends. The germline V gene has CDR1 SQVTM and CDR2 ANQGSEA. The CDR3 consists of 13 residues. In nucleotides, the CDR3 is TGCAGCGTTGCTGTGGGGTTAGTGGAGACCCAGTACTTC. This sequence encodes CSVAVGLVETQYF.

This clonotype was observed a few times. The CDR3 sequence is CASSPRPGTGGGEKLFF. For the CDR3, the DNA is TGTGCCAGCAGCCCACGTCCCGGGACAGGGGGAGGTGAAAAACTGTTTTTT. J is TRBJ1-4 and V is TRBV7-6; 11 bases match TRBD1. Losses at the gene ends were 5 bases for V and 7 bases for J; bases not matched to a gene: 12. The CDR3 is 17 residues long. The V gene's germline CDR1 is SGHVS and CDR2 FNYEAQ.

This clonotype was found a few times. The chain recombines TRBV6-1 with TRBJ1-5, with D maybe TRBD1 (5 bases). This CDR3 is built from 16 residues. Germline values: CDR1 MNHNS, CDR2 SASEGT. V lost 6 bases and J 7 bases, leaving 22 bases between the germline ends. The CDR3 spells CASRPPGTRGGQPQHF. CDR3 DNA sequence: TGTGCCAGCAGACCTCCCGGGACGCGGGGCGGGCAGCCCCAGCATTTT.

Many counts were recorded for this clonotype. This sequence joins TRBV12-3 or TRBV12-4 and TRBJ2-1; possibly TRBD1 for D (5 bases). The V and J ends lost 5 bases and 5 bases respectively, with 16 bases between them. The CDR3 has 15 residues. CDR3 nucleotide sequence: TGTGCCAGCAGTCGCGCGACTCAAGGGGACAATGAGCAGTTCTTC. It is translated as CASSRATQGDNEQFF.

This clonotype was counted between two and nine times. The V and J genes are TRBV4-2 and TRBJ2-7; TRBD2 aligns across 7 bases. The germline CDR1 and CDR2 sequences are LGHNA and YNFKEQ. The CDR3 spans 14 residues. V gave up 3 bases and J gave up 3 bases; unmatched junction bases: 5. The CDR3 DNA sequence: TGTGCCAGCAGCCAGGCGGGAGCCTACTACGAGCAGTACTTC. It specifies CASSQAGAYYEQYF.

This chain uses TRBV12-3 or TRBV12-4 with TRBJ2-5, with 10 bases that match TRBD2. There are 14 residues in the CDR3. The V segment lost 3 bases and the J segment 5 bases; nucleotides outside the gene matches: 3. The CDR3 here is CASSLTSGYETQYF. In nucleotides, the CDR3 is TGTGCCAGCAGTTTGACTAGCGGGTACGAGACCCAGTACTTC.

V usage is TRBV2 and J usage is TRBJ2-2; 13 nucleotides line up with TRBD2. Germline CDR1 reads SNHLY; CDR2 reads FYNNEI. Losses at the gene ends were 8 bases for V and 0 bases for J; bases not matched to a gene: 9. This CDR3 is 18 amino acids long. DNA for the CDR3: TGTGCCAGCTGCTCCGGGACTAGCGGGGTTACGAACACCGGGGAGCTGTTTTTT. This encodes CASCSGTSGVTNTGELFF.

The chain joins TRBV18 to TRBJ1-2, with TRBD1 identical over 9 bases. CDR3 size: 19 residues. J gave up 4 bases and V 0 bases, and 15 bases lay outside the gene matches. Germline values: CDR1 KGHSH, CDR2 LQKENI. The DNA of the CDR3 is TGTGCCAGCTCACCACCAGCCGGGACAGGGTATTCCGGTAGCTATGGCTACACCTTC. It specifies CASSPPAGTGYSGSYGYTF.

The CDR3 region is CASRLWGPRYSYNEQFF. CDR3 sequence (DNA): TGTGCAAGTCGCTTATGGGGACCTCGATACTCCTACAATGAGCAGTTCTTC. The chain has TRBV12-2 and TRBJ2-1; the listed D gene, TRBD2, was not tested against the DNA. TRBV12-2 is designated a pseudogene. This CDR3 is 17 amino acids long.

This clonotype appeared many times. V gene TRBV20-1 combines with J gene TRBJ2-7, with 10 positions matching TRBD2. V was pared by 6 bases and J by 0 bases, with 5 bases of the junction left unmatched. The CDR3 has 14 amino acids. Germline V gene sequence: CDR1 DFQATT, CDR2 SNEGSKA (reference sequence). CDR3 protein: CSAVAGGVSYEQYF. The CDR3 nucleotides read TGCAGTGCAGTAGCGGGAGGCGTCTCCTACGAGCAGTACTTC.

This clonotype was picked up a small number of times. The rearrangement joins TRBV4-1 to TRBJ1-1, with a tentative D call TRBD1 (6 bases). The CDR3 contains 18 residues. V lost 0 bases, J lost 0 bases, and 17 bases lay in between. Germline CDR1 and CDR2: MGHRA and YSYEKL. The DNA of the CDR3 is TGCGCCAGCAGCCAAGATGGAGGGGGTATCAATGTGAACACTGAAGCTTTCTTT. Residues: CASSQDGGGINVNTEAFF.

The V gene is TRBV19, the J gene TRBJ1-6, with D unclear. Germline CDR1 reads LNHDA; CDR2 reads SQIVND (reference sequence). This CDR3 spans 14 amino acids. V lost 3 bases and J 3 bases, leaving 6 bases between the germline ends. The CDR3 loop is CASSMGSYNSPLHF. CDR3 nucleotide sequence: TGTGCCAGTAGTATGGGCAGCTATAATTCACCCCTCCACTTT.

V gene TRBV14 combines with J gene TRBJ1-1; D call uncertain. The CDR3 length is 14 residues. V shed 1 base and J shed 1 base, with 7 bases lying between them. Germline loops: CDR1 SGHDN, CDR2 FVKESK. CDR3 nucleotide sequence: TGTGCCAGCAGCCAAGTTTGGGGGAACACTGAAGCTTTCTTT. It codes for CASSQVWGNTEAFF.

Only a few counts were recorded for this clonotype. This chain joins TRBV3-1 and TRBJ1-1; 7 nucleotides match TRBD1. J gave up 5 bases and V 6 bases, and 9 bases lay outside the gene matches. This CDR3 is 14 amino acids long. In germline, CDR1 is LGHDT, CDR2 YNNKEL (reference sequence). CDR3 amino acids: CASSNDRVRTEAFF. CDR3 in DNA: TGTGCCAGCAGTAACGACAGGGTTCGGACTGAAGCTTTCTTT. The full variable domain, its missing parts supplied by reference TRBV3-1 and TRBJ1-1, is DTAVSQTPKYLVTQMGNDKSIKCEQNLGHDTMYWYKQDSKKFLKIMFSYNNKELIINETVPNRFSPKSPDKAHLNLHINSLELGDSAVYFCASSNDRVRTEAFFGQGTRLTVV.

The chain combines TRBV14 with TRBJ1-5; D unclear. Germline V gives CDR1 SGHDN, CDR2 FVKESK. The CDR3 spans 12 residues. V was cut by 4 bases and J by 7 bases, with 8 bases left in between. CDR3 sequence: CASSPTGQPQHF. Here the CDR3 DNA reads TGTGCCAGCAGCCCGACGGGACAGCCCCAGCATTTT.

This clonotype came up a few times. The chain is built from TRBV6-5 and TRBJ2-7; D is possibly TRBD2 (5 bases). The V gene's germline CDR1 is MNHEY and CDR2 SVGAGI. This CDR3 has 14 residues. V was clipped by 0 bases and J by 3 bases, with 9 bases between them. CDR3 bases: TGTGCCAGCAGTTACTCCGGACTCGGCTACGAGCAGTACTTC. Translated, it gives CASSYSGLGYEQYF.

The chain has TRBV2 and TRBJ2-1; no clear D. The CDR3 loop spans 15 amino acids. Trimming shortened V by 1 base and J by 2 bases, and 9 bases separated the two germline ends. Germline loops: CDR1 SNHLY, CDR2 FYNNEI. The CDR3 spells CASSEVLPAYNEQFF. The CDR3, as DNA: TGTGCCAGCAGTGAAGTACTACCCGCCTACAATGAGCAGTTCTTC.

The V gene is TRBV4-1, the J gene TRBJ2-5; D is ambiguous. CDR3 length: 13 amino acids. Germline V CDR1 and CDR2: MGHRA, YSYEKL. The V end lost 3 bases, the J end lost 5 bases, and 10 bases lay between the germline ends. The CDR3 is CASSQGLLETQYF. In DNA, the CDR3 is TGCGCCAGCAGCCAGGGGTTATTGGAGACCCAGTACTTC.

This clonotype was seen a handful of times. J is TRBJ1-2 and V is TRBV7-9; 9 nucleotides align to TRBD1. CDR1 and CDR2 (germline): SEHNR, FQNEAQ (reference sequence). The CDR3 consists of 16 residues. V gave up 6 bases and J gave up 8 bases; unmatched junction bases: 16. The CDR3 spells CASREGIGTGSRGYTF. CDR3 nucleotides: TGTGCCAGCAGAGAAGGGATTGGGACAGGGAGCCGGGGCTACACCTTC.

V and J are TRBV20-1 and TRBJ2-5, with 10 bases aligning to TRBD2. This CDR3 has 13 residues. Germline CDR1 and CDR2: DFQATT and SNEGSKA (reference sequence). V dropped 5 bases and J dropped 6; count of bases not matched to a gene: 6. CDR3: CSAERGGVKTQYF. CDR3 DNA sequence: TGCAGTGCTGAGCGGGGGGGCGTGAAGACCCAGTACTTC.

This clonotype was counted between two and nine times. The chain combines TRBV7-9 with TRBJ2-3, with 9 bases that match TRBD1. The germline V gene encodes CDR1 SEHNR and CDR2 FQNEAQ (reference sequence). This CDR3 has 15 residues. V was clipped by 5 bases and J by 2 bases; unmatched bases: 5. The CDR3 reads CASSTRTGATDTQYF. The CDR3 DNA reads as TGTGCCAGCAGCACCCGGACAGGGGCCACAGATACGCAGTATTTT.